The entry below describes one T cell receptor (beta chain). The method was immunoSEQ multiplex PCR; TCRdb's version includes in-frame clones alone and lacks a portion of them. The sample shows about 440,000 clones, about 90% of them seen only once. J was trimmed by 7 bases and V by 3 bases; bases with no gene match: 5. The germline V gene encodes CDR1 GTSNPN and CDR2 SVGIG (reference sequence). The CDR3 covers 15 residues. The sample originates from a study of Ad26.COV2.S vaccination and SARS-CoV-2 variants. Looking at the study overall: A participant enrolled in the COV1001 Ad26.COV2.S trial arm provided the sample.

As to treatment: about 20 received Ad26.COV2.S at low or high dose, single or two shots; about 5 received placebo; per-sample allocation not given. Material that was analyzed had been drawn on day 63 after the first vaccine or placebo injection. This receptor was obtained from a person between 18 and 65 years old who received the Ad26.COV2.S COVID-19 vaccine or a placebo. This material consisted of peripheral blood, taken in a trial of Ad26.COV2.S vaccine versus placebo. J is TRBJ1-6 and V is TRBV30, with 11 bases aligning to TRBD1. The CDR3 bases are TGTGCCTGGAGGGAAGGACAGGGGGCAAATTCACCCCTCCACTTT. It encodes CAWREGQGANSPLHF.